Sequencing of this TCR beta chain was carried out in a study of blood T cells in healthy people across ages. Study results and caveats: Older individuals had lower TCR beta diversity per million T cells (the decline was roughly linear).

The extraction recovered at least 5 micrograms of total RNA per sample. V was pared by 1 base and J by 1 base, with 10 bases between. Germline V CDR1 and CDR2: SEHNR, FQNEAQ (reference sequence). The CDR3 totals 15 residues. A remark on this clonotype: No antigen is known for it.

Together with a sample-barcoded 5' primer, a J-beta primer mix was included in a second PCR lasting about 7 to 11 cycles. TCRdb called the 5' RACE reads again in MiXCR, with one record for every CDR3 protein. The sample yields roughly 1 million distinct CDR3 sequences, under 30% seen once. These sequences were also reported in another study, on T cells of mothers and their children. That work adds: For each mother, over 8 million TCR beta CDR3 reads were obtained, and for each child, some 3.1 million. Nobody spotted any persistent microchimeric T cell clones.

The sequencing sample was made of blood. V gene TRBV7-9 combines with J gene TRBJ2-5; TRBD2 is a possible D gene (5 bases). This TCR came from a girl between 2 and 10 years old in good health. As DNA, the CDR3 is TGTGCCAGCAGCTTAGTTCTAAGCGGCCAAGAGACCCAGTACTTC. Protein product: CASSLVLSGQETQYF.